These T cell receptor beta chains were read from a single sample in a study of blood T cell repertoires in COVID-19. The data were produced by immunoSEQ multiplex PCR, yet TCRdb's version contains in-frame clones alone and is incomplete. Of 60,000 to 80,000 clones listed, 80% are singletons. Specimen: peripheral blood. The receptors stem from a middle-aged man with COVID-19, enrolled during active disease. CDR3s include the opening cysteine and the closing phenylalanine or tryptophan. D genes are given only for firm matches. Clone size is shown for a subset of rows, as once, few, many or a class of expanded clone.

abundance | j_gene | d_gene | v_gene | CDR3aa | CDR3nt
. | TRBJ2-5 | . | TRBV7-8 | CASSPRAGAGQETQYF | TGTGCCAGCAGCCCCCGGGCGGGGGCCGGCCAAGAGACCCAGTACTTC
. | TRBJ2-3 | TRBD1 | TRBV15 | CATQTGGRTDTQYF | TGTGCCACCCAGACAGGGGGGCGTACAGATACGCAGTATTTT
. | TRBJ1-4 | . | TRBV7-2 | CASSPQGRVEKLFF | TGTGCCAGCAGCCCTCAGGGGCGAGTTGAAAAACTGTTTTTT
. | TRBJ1-1 | . | TRBV3-1/TRBV3-2 | CASSPASGGNTEAFF | TGTGCCAGCAGCCCCGCGTCGGGAGGGAACACTGAAGCTTTCTTT
. | TRBJ2-1 | TRBD2 | TRBV5-4 | CASSFPGLGAYNEQFF | TGTGCCAGCAGCTTCCCGGGACTAGGGGCCTACAATGAGCAGTTCTTC
. | TRBJ2-3 | TRBD2 | TRBV7-9 | CASSDGLAGSTDTQYF | TGTGCCAGCAGCGACGGACTAGCGGGAAGCACAGATACGCAGTATTTT
. | TRBJ2-5 | . | TRBV5-1 | CASSGGEYQETQYF | TGCGCCAGCAGCGGAGGGGAGTACCAAGAGACCCAGTACTTC
. | TRBJ2-7 | . | TRBV21-1 | CASSTRQGSEQYF | TGTGCCAGCAGCACCAGACAGGGATCCGAGCAGTACTTC
. | TRBJ2-7 | TRBD2 | TRBV9 | CASSLNSGSRYEQYF | TGTGCCAGCAGCCTTAATAGCGGGAGCCGGTACGAGCAGTACTTC
. | TRBJ1-1 | TRBD1 | TRBV14 | CASSSTGGGTEAFF | TGTGCCAGCAGCTCCACAGGGGGAGGCACTGAAGCTTTCTTT
. | TRBJ2-5 | . | TRBV7-3 | CASSSGPGDPYQETQYF | TGTGCCAGCAGCTCGGGACCAGGGGACCCGTACCAAGAGACCCAGTACTTC
once | TRBJ2-1 | TRBD2 | TRBV19 | CASSPGLANNEQFF | TGTGCCAGTAGCCCGGGACTAGCAAACAATGAGCAGTTCTTC
. | TRBJ1-5 | TRBD1 | TRBV27 | CASSLGQGDQPQHF | TGTGCCAGCAGTTTAGGACAGGGGGATCAGCCCCAGCATTTT